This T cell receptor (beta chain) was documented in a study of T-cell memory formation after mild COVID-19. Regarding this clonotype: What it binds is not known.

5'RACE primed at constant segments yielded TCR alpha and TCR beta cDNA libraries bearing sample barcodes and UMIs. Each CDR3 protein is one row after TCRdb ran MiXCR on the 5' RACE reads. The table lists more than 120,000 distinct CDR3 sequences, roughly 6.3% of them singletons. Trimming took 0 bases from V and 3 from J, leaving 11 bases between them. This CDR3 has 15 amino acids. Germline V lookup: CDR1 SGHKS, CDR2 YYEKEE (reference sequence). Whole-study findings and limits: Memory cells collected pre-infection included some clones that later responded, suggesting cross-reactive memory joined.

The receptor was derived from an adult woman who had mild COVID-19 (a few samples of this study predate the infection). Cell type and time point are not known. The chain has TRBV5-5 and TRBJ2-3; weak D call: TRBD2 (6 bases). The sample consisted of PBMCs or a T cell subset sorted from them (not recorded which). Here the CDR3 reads CASSLAEGRTDTQYF. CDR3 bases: TGTGCCAGCAGCTTGGCGGAGGGAAGGACAGATACGCAGTATTTT.